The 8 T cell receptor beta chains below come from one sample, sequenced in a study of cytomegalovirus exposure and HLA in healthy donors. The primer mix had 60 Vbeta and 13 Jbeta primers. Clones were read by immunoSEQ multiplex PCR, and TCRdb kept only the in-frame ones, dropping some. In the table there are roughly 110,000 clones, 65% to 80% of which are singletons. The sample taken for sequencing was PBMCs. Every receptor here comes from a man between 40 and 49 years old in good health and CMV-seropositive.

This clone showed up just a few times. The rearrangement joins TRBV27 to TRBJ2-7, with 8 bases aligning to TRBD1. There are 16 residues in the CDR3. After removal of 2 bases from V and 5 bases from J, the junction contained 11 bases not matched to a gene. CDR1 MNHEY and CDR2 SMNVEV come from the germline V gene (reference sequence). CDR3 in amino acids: CASSLTTGDFHHEQYF. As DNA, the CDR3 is TGTGCCAGCAGTTTAACGACAGGGGATTTTCACCACGAGCAGTACTTC.

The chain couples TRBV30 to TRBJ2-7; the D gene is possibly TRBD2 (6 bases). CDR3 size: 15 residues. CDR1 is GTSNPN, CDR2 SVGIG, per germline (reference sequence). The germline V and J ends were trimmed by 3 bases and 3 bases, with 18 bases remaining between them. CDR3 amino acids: CAWRPPTGAVYEQYF. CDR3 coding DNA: TGTGCCTGGAGACCCCCGACGGGAGCCGTCTACGAGCAGTACTTC.

The CDR3 protein is CASSLQAFMNTEAFF. The CDR3 DNA sequence: TGTGCCAGTAGCCTACAGGCGTTCATGAACACTGAAGCTTTCTTT. V and J are TRBV19 and TRBJ1-1; possibly TRBD1 for D (5 bases). Trimming removed 6 bases from V and 0 bases from J, with 14 bases in between. Germline-derived CDR1 and CDR2 are LNHDA and SQIVND (reference sequence). The CDR3 is made up of 15 amino acids.

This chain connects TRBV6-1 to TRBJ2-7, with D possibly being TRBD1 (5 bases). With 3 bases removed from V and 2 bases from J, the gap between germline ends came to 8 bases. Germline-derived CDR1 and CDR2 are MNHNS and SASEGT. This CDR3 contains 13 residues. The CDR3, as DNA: TGTGCCAGCAGTGAGTACAGGACCTACGAGCAGTACTTC. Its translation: CASSEYRTYEQYF.

The CDR3 loop reads CASRTYLGAYNEQFF. CDR3 nucleotides: TGCGCCAGCCGAACATACTTAGGGGCCTACAATGAGCAGTTCTTC. V gene TRBV4-3 combines with J gene TRBJ2-1, with D perhaps matching TRBD1 (5 bases). Germline assignment: CDR1 LGHNA and CDR2 YSLEER. Deletions cut 8 bases from V and 2 bases from J, with 16 bases between. The CDR3 runs 15 residues.

The CDR3 reads CASSLWTGSFVSGANVLTF. The CDR3 nucleotides are TGCGCCAGCAGCTTGTGGACAGGGTCCTTCGTATCTGGGGCCAACGTCCTGACTTTC. This chain joins TRBV5-1 and TRBJ2-6; the match to TRBD1 covers 8 bases. The CDR3 is 19 residues long. The V and J ends lost 1 base and 1 base, in that order; junction bases with no gene match: 10. Germline CDR1 is SGHRS and CDR2 is YFSETQ. Looking up the rest from reference TRBV5-1 and TRBJ2-6 gives the full variable domain: KAGVTQTPRYLIKTRGQQVTLSCSPISGHRSVSWYQQTPGQGLQFLFEYFSETQRNKGNFPGRFSGRQFSNSRSEMNVSTLELGDSALYLCASSLWTGSFVSGANVLTFGAGSRLTVL.

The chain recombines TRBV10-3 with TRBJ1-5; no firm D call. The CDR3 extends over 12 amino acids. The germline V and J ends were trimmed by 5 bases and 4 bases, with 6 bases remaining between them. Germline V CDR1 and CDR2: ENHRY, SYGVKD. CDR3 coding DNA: TGTGCCATCAGTAGTCGGAATCAGCCCCAGCATTTT. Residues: CAISSRNQPQHF.

The chain's CDR3 is CASSLRGSSYNEQFF. DNA for the CDR3: TGTGCCAGCAGTTTAAGGGGGTCCTCCTACAATGAGCAGTTCTTC. This chain links TRBV27 with TRBJ2-1; TRBD1 is a possible D gene (6 bases). Germline CDR1 and CDR2: MNHEY and SMNVEV (reference sequence). The CDR3 runs to 15 residues. The germline V and J ends were trimmed by 2 bases and 0 bases, with 8 bases remaining between them.